What follows are 3 T cell receptor beta chains derived from one specimen sequenced in a study of Tregs in tolerant kidney transplant recipients. Here immunoSEQ multiplex PCR was the method, and the copy in TCRdb shows in-frame clones only, minus some. Here the sample spans over 60,000 clones, 80% to 85% being singletons. Sequences were obtained from CD4+ T cells from blood. The receptors derive from a human donor in good health.

Worth noting for this clone: Other DNA sequences of this sample code for an identical CDR3. The chain combines TRBV7-6 with TRBJ2-3; D is ambiguous. The CDR3 extends over 14 amino acids. Germline CDR1 SGHVS, CDR2 FNYEAQ. Trimming shortened V by 6 bases and J by 1 base, and 11 bases separated the two germline ends. The CDR3 loop is CASSPLSGTDTQYF. The CDR3 bases are TGTGCCAGCAGTCCCTTAAGCGGCACAGATACGCAGTATTTT.

The chain joins TRBV7-3 to TRBJ2-7; D is tentatively TRBD1 or TRBD2 (5 bases each). The V and J ends lost 5 bases and 5 bases respectively, with 13 bases between them. Germline assignment: CDR1 SGHTA and CDR2 FQGTGA. The CDR3 has 13 amino acids. The CDR3 sequence: CASSLKRDDEQYF. The DNA for the CDR3 is TGTGCCAGCAGCCTCAAGAGGGACGACGAGCAGTACTTC.

The rearrangement links TRBV6-5 to TRBJ2-7; tentatively, D is TRBD2 (7 bases). The CDR3 sequence is 11 residues long. In germline, CDR1 is MNHEY, CDR2 SVGAGI. V dropped 8 bases and J dropped 6 bases, with 11 bases sitting between them. CDR3 coding DNA: TGTGCCAGCGGGGAGGGGGGCGAGCAGTACTTC. It specifies CASGEGGEQYF.